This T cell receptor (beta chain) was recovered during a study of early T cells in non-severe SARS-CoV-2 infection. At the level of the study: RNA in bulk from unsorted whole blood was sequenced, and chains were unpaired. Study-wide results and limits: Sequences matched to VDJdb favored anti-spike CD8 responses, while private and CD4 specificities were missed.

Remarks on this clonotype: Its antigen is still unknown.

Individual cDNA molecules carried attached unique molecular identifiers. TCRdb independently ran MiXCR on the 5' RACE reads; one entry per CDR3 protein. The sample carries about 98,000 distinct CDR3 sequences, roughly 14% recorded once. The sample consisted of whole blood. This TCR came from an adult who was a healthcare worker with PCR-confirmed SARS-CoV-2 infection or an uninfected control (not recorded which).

The CDR3 coding sequence is TGCAGCGCCGCGGGTCTAGCGGCCCAATCCAATGAGCAGTTCTTC. Translation: CSAAGLAAQSNEQFF. The V and J genes are TRBV29-1 and TRBJ2-1; the match to TRBD2 covers 7 bases. The V and J ends lost 7 bases and 6 bases, in that order; junction bases with no gene match: 15. In germline, CDR1 is SQVTM, CDR2 ANQGSEA. The CDR3 covers 15 residues.